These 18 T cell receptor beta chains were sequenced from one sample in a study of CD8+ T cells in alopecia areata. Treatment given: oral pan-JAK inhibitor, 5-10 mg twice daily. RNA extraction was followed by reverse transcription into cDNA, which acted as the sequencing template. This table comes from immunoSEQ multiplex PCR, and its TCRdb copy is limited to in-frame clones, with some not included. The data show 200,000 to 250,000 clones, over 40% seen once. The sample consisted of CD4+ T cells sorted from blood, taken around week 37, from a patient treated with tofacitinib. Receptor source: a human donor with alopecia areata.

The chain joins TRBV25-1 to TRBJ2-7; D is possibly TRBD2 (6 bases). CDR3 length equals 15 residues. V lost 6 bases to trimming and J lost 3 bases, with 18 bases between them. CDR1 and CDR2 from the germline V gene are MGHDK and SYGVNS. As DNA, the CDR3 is TGTGCCAGCAGGGGGCTCGGCGGGACCAGCTACGAGCAGTACTTC. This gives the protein CASRGLGGTSYEQYF.

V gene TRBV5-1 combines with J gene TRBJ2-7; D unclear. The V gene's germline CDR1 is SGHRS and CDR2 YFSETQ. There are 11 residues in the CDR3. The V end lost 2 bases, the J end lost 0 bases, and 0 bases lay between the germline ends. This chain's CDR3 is CASSFSYEQYF. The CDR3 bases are TGCGCCAGCAGCTTCTCCTACGAGCAGTACTTC.

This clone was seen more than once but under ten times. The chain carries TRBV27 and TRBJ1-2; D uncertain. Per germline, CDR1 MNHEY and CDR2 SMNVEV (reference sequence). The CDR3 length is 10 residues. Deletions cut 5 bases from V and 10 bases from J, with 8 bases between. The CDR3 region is CASSRLAYTF. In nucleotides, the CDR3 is TGTGCCAGCAGTAGACTAGCCTACACCTTC.

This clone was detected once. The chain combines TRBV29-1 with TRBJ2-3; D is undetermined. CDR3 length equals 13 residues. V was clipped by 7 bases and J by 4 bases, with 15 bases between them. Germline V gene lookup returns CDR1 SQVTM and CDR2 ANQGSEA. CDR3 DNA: TGCAGCGCCCAAGAACACCCCGCAGATACGCAGTATTTT. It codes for CSAQEHPADTQYF.

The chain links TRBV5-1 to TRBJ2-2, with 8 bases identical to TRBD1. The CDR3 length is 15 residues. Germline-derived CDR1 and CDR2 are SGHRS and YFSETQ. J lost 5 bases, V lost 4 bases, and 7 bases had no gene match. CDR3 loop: CASSPSGGLTGELFF. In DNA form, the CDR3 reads TGCGCCAGCAGCCCTTCAGGGGGCTTAACCGGGGAGCTGTTTTTT.

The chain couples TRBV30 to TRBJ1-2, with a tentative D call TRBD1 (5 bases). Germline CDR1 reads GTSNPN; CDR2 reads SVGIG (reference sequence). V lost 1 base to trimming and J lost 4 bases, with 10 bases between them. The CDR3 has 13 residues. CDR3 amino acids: CAWSAGHVYGYTF. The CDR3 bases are TGTGCCTGGAGTGCAGGACACGTCTATGGCTACACCTTC.

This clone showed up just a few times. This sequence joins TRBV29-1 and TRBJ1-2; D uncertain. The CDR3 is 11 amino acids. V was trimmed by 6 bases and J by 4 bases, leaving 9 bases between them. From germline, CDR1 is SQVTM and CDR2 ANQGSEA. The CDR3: CSVFKTYGYTF. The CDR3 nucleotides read TGCAGCGTATTTAAAACCTATGGCTACACCTTC.

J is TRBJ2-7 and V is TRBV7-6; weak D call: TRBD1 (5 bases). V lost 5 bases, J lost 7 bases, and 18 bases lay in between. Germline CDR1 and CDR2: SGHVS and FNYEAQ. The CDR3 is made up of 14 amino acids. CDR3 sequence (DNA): TGTGCCAGCAGCCCTATCCCCGACAGTAGGGAGCAGTACTTC. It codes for CASSPIPDSREQYF.

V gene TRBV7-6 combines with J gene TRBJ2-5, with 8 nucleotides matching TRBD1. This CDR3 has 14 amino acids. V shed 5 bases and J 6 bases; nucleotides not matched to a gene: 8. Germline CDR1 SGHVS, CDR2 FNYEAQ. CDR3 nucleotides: TGTGCCAGCAGCCCCGCTGGGACAGGCCAGACCCAGTACTTC. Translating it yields CASSPAGTGQTQYF.

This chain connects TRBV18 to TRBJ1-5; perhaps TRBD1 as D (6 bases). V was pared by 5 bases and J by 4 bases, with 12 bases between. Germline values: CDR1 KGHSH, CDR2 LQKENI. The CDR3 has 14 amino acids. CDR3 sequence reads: CASSTDSSNQPQHF. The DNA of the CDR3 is TGTGCCAGCTCAACGGACAGTTCTAATCAGCCCCAGCATTTT.

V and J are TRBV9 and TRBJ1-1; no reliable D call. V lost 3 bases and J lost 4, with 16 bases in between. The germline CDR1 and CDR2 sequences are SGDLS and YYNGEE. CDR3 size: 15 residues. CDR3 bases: TGTGCCAGCAGCGAAAGGTCAACTGAAGGCACTGAAGCTTTCTTT. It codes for CASSERSTEGTEAFF. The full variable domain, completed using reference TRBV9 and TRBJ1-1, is DSGVTQTPKHLITATGQRVTLRCSPRSGDLSVYWYQQSLDQGLQFLIQYYNGEERAKGNILERFSAQQFPDLHSELNLSSLELGDSALYFCASSERSTEGTEAFFGQGTRLTVV.

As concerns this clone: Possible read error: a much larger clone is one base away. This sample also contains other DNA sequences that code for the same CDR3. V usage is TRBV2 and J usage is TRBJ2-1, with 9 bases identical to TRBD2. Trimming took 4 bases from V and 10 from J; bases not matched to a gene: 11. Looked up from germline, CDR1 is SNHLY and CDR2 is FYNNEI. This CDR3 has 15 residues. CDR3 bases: TGTGCCAGCAGTGGTATGGGCGGGAGGGGGGGAGAGCAGTTCTTC. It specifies CASSGMGGRGGEQFF.

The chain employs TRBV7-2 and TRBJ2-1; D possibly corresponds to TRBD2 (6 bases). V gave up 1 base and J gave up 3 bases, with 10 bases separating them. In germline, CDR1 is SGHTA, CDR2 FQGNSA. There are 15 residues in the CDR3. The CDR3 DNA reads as TGTGCCAGCAGCTTAGGGGGGGTTGGCTACAATGAGCAGTTCTTC. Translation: CASSLGGVGYNEQFF.

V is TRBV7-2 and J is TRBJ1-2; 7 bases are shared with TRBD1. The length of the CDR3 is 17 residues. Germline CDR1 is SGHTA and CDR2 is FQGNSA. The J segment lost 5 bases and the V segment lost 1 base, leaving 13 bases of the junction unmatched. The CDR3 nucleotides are TGTGCCAGCAGCTTAGGGTTTAGGGGGCGGATTCTTTATGGCTACACCTTC. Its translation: CASSLGFRGRILYGYTF.

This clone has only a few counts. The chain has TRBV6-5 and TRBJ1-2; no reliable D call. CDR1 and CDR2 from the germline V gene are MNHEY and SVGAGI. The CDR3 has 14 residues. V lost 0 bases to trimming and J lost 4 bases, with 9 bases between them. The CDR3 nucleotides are TGTGCCAGCAGTTACTCACGCAGGAGCTATGGCTACACCTTC. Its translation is CASSYSRRSYGYTF.

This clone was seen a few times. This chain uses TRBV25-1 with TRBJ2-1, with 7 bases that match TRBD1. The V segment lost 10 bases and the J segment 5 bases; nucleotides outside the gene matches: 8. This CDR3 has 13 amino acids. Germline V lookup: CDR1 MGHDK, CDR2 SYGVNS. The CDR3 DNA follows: TGTGCCACCAACCGGGACAGAAACAATGAGCAGTTCTTC. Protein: CATNRDRNNEQFF. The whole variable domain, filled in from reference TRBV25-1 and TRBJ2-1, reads EADIYQTPRYLVIGTGKKITLECSQTMGHDKMYWYQQDPGMELHLIHYSYGVNSTEKGDLSSESTVSRIRTEHFPLTLESARPSHTSQYLCATNRDRNNEQFFGPGTRLTVL.

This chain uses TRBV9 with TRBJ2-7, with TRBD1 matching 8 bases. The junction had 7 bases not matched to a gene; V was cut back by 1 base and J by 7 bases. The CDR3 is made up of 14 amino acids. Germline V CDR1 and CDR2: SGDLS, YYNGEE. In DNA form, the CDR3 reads TGTGCCAGCAGCGTAATGTCAGGGGGCATGGAGCAGTACTTC. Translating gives CASSVMSGGMEQYF.

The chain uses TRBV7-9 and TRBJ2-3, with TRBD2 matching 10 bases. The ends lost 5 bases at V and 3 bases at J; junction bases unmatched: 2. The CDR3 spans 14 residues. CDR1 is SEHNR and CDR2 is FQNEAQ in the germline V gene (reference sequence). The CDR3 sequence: CASSPSGSTDTQYF. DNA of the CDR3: TGTGCCAGCAGCCCTAGCGGGAGTACAGATACGCAGTATTTT.